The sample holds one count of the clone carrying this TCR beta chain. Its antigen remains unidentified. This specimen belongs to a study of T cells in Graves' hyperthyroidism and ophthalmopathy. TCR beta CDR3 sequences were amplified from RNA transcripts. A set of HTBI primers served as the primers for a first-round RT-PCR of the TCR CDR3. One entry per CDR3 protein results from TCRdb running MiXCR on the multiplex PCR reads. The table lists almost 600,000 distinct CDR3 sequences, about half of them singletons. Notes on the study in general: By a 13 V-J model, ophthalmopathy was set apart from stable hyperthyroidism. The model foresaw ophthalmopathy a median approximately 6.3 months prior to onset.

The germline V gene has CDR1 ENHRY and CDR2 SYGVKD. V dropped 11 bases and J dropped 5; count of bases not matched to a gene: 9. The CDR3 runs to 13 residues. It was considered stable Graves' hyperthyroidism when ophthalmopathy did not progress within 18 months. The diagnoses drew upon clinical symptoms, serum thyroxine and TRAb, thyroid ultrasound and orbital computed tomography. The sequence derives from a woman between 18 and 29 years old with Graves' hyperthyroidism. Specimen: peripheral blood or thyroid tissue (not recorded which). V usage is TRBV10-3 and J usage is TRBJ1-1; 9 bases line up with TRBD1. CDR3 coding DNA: TGTGCCGGGGACAGGGTAAGCGGTACTGAAGCTTTCTTT. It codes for CAGDRVSGTEAFF.